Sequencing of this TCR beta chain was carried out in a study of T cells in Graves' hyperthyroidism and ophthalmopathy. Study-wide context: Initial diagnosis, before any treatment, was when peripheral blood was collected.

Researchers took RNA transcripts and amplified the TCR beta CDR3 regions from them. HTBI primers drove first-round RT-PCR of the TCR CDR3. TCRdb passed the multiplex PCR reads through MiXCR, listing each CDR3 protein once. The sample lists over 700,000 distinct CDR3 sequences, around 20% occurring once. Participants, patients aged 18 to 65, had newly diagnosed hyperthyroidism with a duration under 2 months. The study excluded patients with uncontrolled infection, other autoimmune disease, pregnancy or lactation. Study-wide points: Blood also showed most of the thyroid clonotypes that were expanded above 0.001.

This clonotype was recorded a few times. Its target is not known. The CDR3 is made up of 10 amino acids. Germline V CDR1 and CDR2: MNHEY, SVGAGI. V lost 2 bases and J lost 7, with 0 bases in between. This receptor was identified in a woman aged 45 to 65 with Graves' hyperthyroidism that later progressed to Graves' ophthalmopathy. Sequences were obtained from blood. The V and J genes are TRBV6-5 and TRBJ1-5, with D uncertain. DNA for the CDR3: TGTGCCAGCAGTTACCAGCCCCAGCATTTT. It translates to CASSYQPQHF.